These T cell receptor beta chains were read from a single sample in a study of T cell responses to AZD1222 COVID-19 vaccine. TCRdb keeps only in-frame clones here, not all; method: immunoSEQ multiplex PCR. The repertoire holds 75,000 to 90,000 clones, 75% to 95% seen once, with 25% to 30% in the top ten. Material: peripheral blood, obtained 28 days after the second AZD1222 dose. The receptors stem from an adult who received the AZD1222 COVID-19 vaccine. The CDR3 runs from the conserved cysteine through the conserved F or W. D genes are given only for firm matches.

D,length,J,V,CDR3,DNA
-,14,TRBJ2-7,TRBV4-2,CASSQDLTGYEQYF,TGTGCCAGCAGCCAAGATCTAACGGGGTACGAGCAGTACTTC
-,14,TRBJ2-2,TRBV9,CASSAAGANGELFF,TGTGCCAGCAGCGCAGCAGGAGCGAACGGGGAGCTGTTTTTT
-,13,TRBJ1-1,TRBV28,CASSLYQNTEAFF,TGTGCCAGCAGTTTATACCAGAACACTGAAGCTTTCTTT
-,15,TRBJ1-6,TRBV4-1,CASSRRDGHNSPLHF,TGCGCCAGCAGCCGACGGGACGGTCATAATTCACCCCTCCACTTT
-,14,TRBJ2-7,TRBV19,CASSIQGRKDEQYF,TGTGCCAGTAGTATCCAGGGGAGGAAAGACGAGCAGTACTTC
-,14,TRBJ2-4,TRBV12-5,CASGRGGDRDIQYF,TGTGCTAGTGGTCGGGGAGGTGACAGAGACATTCAGTACTTC
-,15,TRBJ1-1,TRBV11-2,CASSKEGRANTEAFF,TGTGCCAGTTCTAAGGAGGGTAGGGCGAACACTGAAGCTTTCTTT
-,16,TRBJ2-1,TRBV29-1,CSVEDGTFLSYNEQFF,TGCAGCGTTGAAGATGGGACATTCCTCTCCTACAATGAGCAGTTCTTC
-,13,TRBJ2-7,TRBV28,CASSFPATYEQYF,TGTGCCAGCAGTTTCCCAGCCACGTACGAGCAGTACTTC
-,15,TRBJ1-1,TRBV28,CASSLEGSGQDEAFF,TGTGCCAGCAGTTTAGAGGGGAGTGGACAAGATGAAGCTTTCTTT
TRBD1,14,TRBJ1-6,TRBV3-1/TRBV3-2,CASSPRDRYSPLHF,TGTGCCAGCAGCCCCCGGGACAGATATTCACCCCTCCACTTT
-,15,TRBJ2-3,TRBV4-2,CASSQEGGSTDTQYF,TGTGCCAGCAGCCAAGAAGGCGGAAGCACAGATACGCAGTATTTT
TRBD1,16,TRBJ2-2,TRBV5-6,CASSLLRDSATGELFF,TGTGCCAGCAGCTTGTTAAGGGACAGCGCCACCGGGGAGCTGTTTTTT
TRBD1,16,TRBJ1-6,TRBV4-2,CASSQDTGAAHSPLHF,TGTGCCAGCAGCCAAGATACAGGGGCGGCTCATTCACCCCTCCACTTT
TRBD1,17,TRBJ2-2,TRBV2,CASSYAGGAVQRGELFF,TGTGCCAGCAGTTACGCAGGGGGTGCAGTTCAACGCGGGGAGCTGTTTTTT
-,16,TRBJ1-4,TRBV9,CASSPTLGNLNEKLFF,TGTGCCAGCAGCCCGACCTTAGGGAACTTAAATGAAAAACTGTTTTTT